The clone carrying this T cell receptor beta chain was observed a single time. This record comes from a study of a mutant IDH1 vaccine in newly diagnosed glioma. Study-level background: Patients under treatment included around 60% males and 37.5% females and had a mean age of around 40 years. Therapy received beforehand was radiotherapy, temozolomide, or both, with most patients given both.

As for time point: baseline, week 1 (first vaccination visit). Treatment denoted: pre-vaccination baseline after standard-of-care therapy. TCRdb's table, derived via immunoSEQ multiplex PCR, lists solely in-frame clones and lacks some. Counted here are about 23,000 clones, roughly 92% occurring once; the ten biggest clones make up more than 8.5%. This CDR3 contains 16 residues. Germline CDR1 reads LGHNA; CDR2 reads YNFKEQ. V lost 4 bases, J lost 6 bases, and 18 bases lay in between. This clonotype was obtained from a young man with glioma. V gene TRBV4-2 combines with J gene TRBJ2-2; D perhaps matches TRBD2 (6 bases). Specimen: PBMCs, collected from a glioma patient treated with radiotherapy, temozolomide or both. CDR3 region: CASSPTSGERAGELFF. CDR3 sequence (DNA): TGTGCCAGCAGCCCCACGTCGGGGGAACGGGCCGGGGAGCTGTTTTTT.